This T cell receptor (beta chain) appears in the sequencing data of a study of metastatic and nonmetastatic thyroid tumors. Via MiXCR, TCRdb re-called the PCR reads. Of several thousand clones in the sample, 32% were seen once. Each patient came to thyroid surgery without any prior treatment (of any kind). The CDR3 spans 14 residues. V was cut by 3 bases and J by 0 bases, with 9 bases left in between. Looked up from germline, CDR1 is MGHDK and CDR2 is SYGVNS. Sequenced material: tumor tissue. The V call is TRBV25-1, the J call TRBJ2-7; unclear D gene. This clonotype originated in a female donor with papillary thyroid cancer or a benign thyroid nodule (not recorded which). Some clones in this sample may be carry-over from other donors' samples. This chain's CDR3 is CASSDSRASYEQYF. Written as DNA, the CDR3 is TGTGCCAGCAGTGATTCCCGGGCCTCCTACGAGCAGTACTTC.